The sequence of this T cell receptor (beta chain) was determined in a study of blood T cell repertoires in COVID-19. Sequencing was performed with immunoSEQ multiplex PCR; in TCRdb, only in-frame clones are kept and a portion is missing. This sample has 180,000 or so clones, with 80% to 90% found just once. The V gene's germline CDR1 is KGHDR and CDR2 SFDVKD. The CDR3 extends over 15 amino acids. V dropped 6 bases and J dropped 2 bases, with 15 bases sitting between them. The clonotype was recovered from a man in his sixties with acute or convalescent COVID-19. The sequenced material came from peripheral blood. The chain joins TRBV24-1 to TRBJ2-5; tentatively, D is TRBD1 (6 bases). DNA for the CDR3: TGTGCCACCAGTCCGAAGCAGGGGCTACAAGAGACCCAGTACTTC. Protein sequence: CATSPKQGLQETQYF.